These T cell receptor beta chains were read from a single sample in a study of blood T cell repertoires in COVID-19. Clones were read by immunoSEQ multiplex PCR, and TCRdb kept only the in-frame ones, dropping some. The table lists 300,000 to 400,000 clones, approximately 87% of them singletons. The sequenced material came from peripheral blood. These receptors originate from a woman in her 30s with COVID-19, enrolled during active disease. The CDR3 runs from the conserved cysteine through the conserved F or W. A D gene is named only where the DNA matches it firmly. Only part of the rows carry a size: once, few, many, or a class if the clone is expanded.

TRBJ1-1	TRBD1	-	TRBV5-1	TGCGCCAGCAGCGGGACAGGGGGCTCGGCCGGGGCTTTCTTT	CASSGTGGSAGAFF
TRBJ2-2	-	-	TRBV5-1	TGCGCCAGCAGCCCCGGGCCAGGGGCGAACACCGGGGAGCTGTTTTTT	CASSPGPGANTGELFF
TRBJ2-1	TRBD2	-	TRBV6-5	TGTGCCAGCAGTTACGGACTAGCGGGAGCCTACAATGAGCAGTTCTTC	CASSYGLAGAYNEQFF
TRBJ1-1	TRBD1	few	TRBV12-3/TRBV12-4	TGTGCCAGCAGCTTGGGACAGGGAGCTTTCTTT	CASSLGQGAFF
TRBJ2-2	-	-	TRBV19	TGTGCCAGTAGTGGATCGGGAGCGAACACCGGGGAGCTGTTTTTT	CASSGSGANTGELFF
TRBJ1-2	TRBD1	-	TRBV11-2	TGTGCCAGCAGCCCAGACAGGGTCCCCCCCTTGGGGGGCTACACCTTC	CASSPDRVPPLGGYTF
TRBJ2-7	TRBD2	-	TRBV10-3	TGTGCCATCAGTGAGTCGTATCGAGCGGGATCCTACGAGCAGTACTTC	CAISESYRAGSYEQYF
TRBJ1-2	-	-	TRBV28	TGTGCCAGCAGTTTATTAGCTAGGATCGCGCGGGGGAGGAGGGGCTACACCTTC	CASSLLARIARGRRGYTF
TRBJ2-1	-	-	TRBV27	TGTGCCAGCAAGGACGGGATCCGAAATGAGCAGTTCTTC	CASKDGIRNEQFF
TRBJ2-3	TRBD2	-	TRBV19	TGTGCCAGTAGGGGGACTAGCGTGGATACGCAGTATTTT	CASRGTSVDTQYF
TRBJ2-3	TRBD2	-	TRBV30	TGTGCCCACAAAACTAGCGGAGTATGGTCAGATACGCAGTATTTT	CAHKTSGVWSDTQYF
TRBJ2-1	-	-	TRBV27	TGTGCCAGCAGTTTATGGGGCGTTTCGGCAGCCGACTCCTACAATGAGCAGTTCTTC	CASSLWGVSAADSYNEQFF
TRBJ2-2	TRBD2	-	TRBV18	TGTGCCAGCTCACCCATAGCGGGAGGCCTTCGGAACACCGGGGAGCTGTTTTTT	CASSPIAGGLRNTGELFF
TRBJ1-5	-	few	TRBV29-1	TGCAGCGTACTTCAGGGGTGGGGTCAGCCCCAGCATTTT	CSVLQGWGQPQHF
TRBJ2-7	-	once	TRBV16	TGTGCCAGCAGCCAATCCGGGGGAGACTACGAGCAGTACTTC	CASSQSGGDYEQYF
TRBJ1-4	-	-	TRBV27	TGTGCCAGCAGTTTACGTTCAACTAATGAAAAACTGTTTTTT	CASSLRSTNEKLFF
TRBJ2-5	-	-	TRBV29-1	TGCAGCGTTGAACCATACCAAGAGACCCAGTACTTC	CSVEPYQETQYF
TRBJ2-5	-	-	TRBV5-1	TGCGCCAGCAGCTTGGTGTCAGAAGAGACCCAGTACTTC	CASSLVSEETQYF
TRBJ2-3	TRBD2	-	TRBV7-9	TGTGCCAGCAGCCGACTAGCGGGAGCGGTAGATACGCAGTATTTT	CASSRLAGAVDTQYF
TRBJ2-7	TRBD2	once	TRBV30	TGTGCCTGGAGTACTAGCGGGAACTCCTACGAGCAGTACTTC	CAWSTSGNSYEQYF
TRBJ2-2	TRBD2	-	TRBV4-1	TGCGCCAGCAGCCCCGAAGGACTAGTTCAGGTCACCGGGGAGCTGTTTTTT	CASSPEGLVQVTGELFF
TRBJ2-7	TRBD1	-	TRBV7-9	TGTGCCAGCAGCTTTGGACAGGGTCGAGTTAGCGAGCAGTACTTC	CASSFGQGRVSEQYF
TRBJ2-5	TRBD1	-	TRBV4-1	TGCGCCAGCAGCCAAGCAGGGGGCGGGGAGACCCAGTACTTC	CASSQAGGGETQYF
TRBJ2-5	-	few	TRBV27	TGTGCCAGCAGTTTATCGGGGGGGACAGGAGGGACCCAGTACTTC	CASSLSGGTGGTQYF
TRBJ1-2	-	once	TRBV5-1	TGCGCCAGCAGCTTCGCGGGGGCAAGTCATGGCTACACCTTC	CASSFAGASHGYTF
TRBJ1-1	TRBD1	-	TRBV6-5	TGTGCCAGCAGGGGGACAGGGACGAACACTGAAGCTTTCTTT	CASRGTGTNTEAFF
TRBJ1-2	-	-	TRBV25-1	TGTGCCAGCAGTCCCCTAGGGGGAGACTATGGCTACACCTTC	CASSPLGGDYGYTF
TRBJ2-2	-	-	TRBV9	TGTGCCAGCAGCGAGAGGACAGCGGACACCGGGGAGCTGTTTTTT	CASSERTADTGELFF
TRBJ1-5	-	-	TRBV5-1	TGCGCCAGCAGCCCGTCCGGGAGCAATCAGCCCCAGCATTTT	CASSPSGSNQPQHF
TRBJ2-1	TRBD2	-	TRBV28	TGTGCCAGCAGTTCGTCAGGACTAGCAGACTACAATGAGCAGTTCTTC	CASSSSGLADYNEQFF
TRBJ2-1	-	-	TRBV14	TGTGCCAGCAGCCAATTGGAGGGATGGGGTCAGGGCTCCTACAATGAGCAGTTCTTC	CASSQLEGWGQGSYNEQFF
TRBJ2-1	TRBD2	-	TRBV4-1	TGCGCCAGCAGCGCCGGGACTAGCGGGAGGAATGAGCAGTTCTTC	CASSAGTSGRNEQFF
TRBJ2-1	TRBD2	once	TRBV5-1	TGCGCCAGCAGCTTCGGCGGGAGGAACTACAATGAGCAGTTCTTC	CASSFGGRNYNEQFF
TRBJ2-7	TRBD1	-	TRBV28	TGTGCCAGCAGCCTAATGGGACAGGGGTACGAGCAGTACTTC	CASSLMGQGYEQYF
TRBJ2-5	TRBD1	-	TRBV27	TGTGCCAGCAGTCGGACAGGGGTCAAGGTGGAGACCCAGTACTTC	CASSRTGVKVETQYF
TRBJ2-5	-	-	TRBV20-1	TGCAGTGCTAGTGCCGTCCTGGAGACCCAGTACTTC	CSASAVLETQYF
TRBJ2-2	-	-	TRBV10-1	TGCGCCAGCAGTGAGTATCGCGACACCGGGGAGCTGTTTTTT	CASSEYRDTGELFF
TRBJ2-7	-	-	TRBV27	TGTGCCAGCAGTAAAGGACAGAACTACGAGCAGTACTTC	CASSKGQNYEQYF
TRBJ1-1	-	-	TRBV5-1	TGCGCCAGCAGCTTAGACCAGGGAGGCACTGAAGCTTTCTTT	CASSLDQGGTEAFF
TRBJ1-2	-	once	TRBV6-5	TGTGCCAGCAGTTCGCCGTCTAGTGGCTACACCTTC	CASSSPSSGYTF
TRBJ2-6	-	-	TRBV5-6	TGTGCCAGCAGCTTGGCAGTTTACTCTGGGGCCAACGTCCTGACTTTC	CASSLAVYSGANVLTF
TRBJ1-1	-	-	TRBV2	TGTGCCAGCAGTGGGCAGAACACTGAAGCTTTCTTT	CASSGQNTEAFF
TRBJ2-5	-	-	TRBV12-5	TGTGCTAGCTCCTGGGGTAGGGGGCAAGAGACCCAGTACTTC	CASSWGRGQETQYF
TRBJ1-1	TRBD1	few	TRBV11-3	TGTGCCAGCAGCCCGGGACAGGGCTCGAACACTGAAGCTTTCTTT	CASSPGQGSNTEAFF
TRBJ1-5	-	-	TRBV28	TGTGCCAGCAGTTTAGACTGGGTCGGGGACTCCAATCAGCCCCAGCATTTT	CASSLDWVGDSNQPQHF
TRBJ2-7	-	-	TRBV12-5	TGTGCTAGTGCGAACAGGGAAGGGGGCGAGCAGTACTTC	CASANREGGEQYF
TRBJ1-1	-	-	TRBV19	TGTGCCAGTAGTATGAACCCCAAACCTGTCGGGGGTGTGAGGACTGAAGCTTTCTTT	CASSMNPKPVGGVRTEAFF
TRBJ1-1	-	-	TRBV6-5	TGTGCCAGCGGCAGGGCCTCGAACACTGAAGCTTTCTTT	CASGRASNTEAFF
TRBJ2-7	-	-	TRBV24-1	TGTGCCACCAGTCCCCGGGTGGAGTACTTC	CATSPRVEYF
TRBJ1-5	-	-	TRBV6-5	TGTGCCAGCAGTTCCTCCCAGGGCCAGAATCAGCCCCAGCATTTT	CASSSSQGQNQPQHF
TRBJ2-5	TRBD2	once	TRBV24-1	TGTGCCACCAGTGACCCGGGACTAGCGGGAGAGACCCAGTACTTC	CATSDPGLAGETQYF
TRBJ1-5	TRBD1	-	TRBV5-5	TGTGCCAGCAGCCCGCCCGGACAGGGGGTACAGCCCCAGCATTTT	CASSPPGQGVQPQHF
TRBJ1-5	-	-	TRBV7-9	TGTGCCAGCAGCTTAGACCCGGGTTGGGGCAATCAGCCCCAGCATTTT	CASSLDPGWGNQPQHF